The clone carrying this TCR beta chain was picked up a small number of times. Its antigen is as yet unknown. Germline V gene data show CDR1 as SGHNT and CDR2 as YYREEE (reference sequence). The CDR3 sequence is 14 residues long. V was pared by 3 bases and J by 1 base, with 11 bases between. This entry comes from a study of T cell repertoires in cytomegalovirus infection. General observations from the study: Carriers of CMV plus the relevant HLA were identified by cumulative public TCR beta family frequency. CMV-specific HLA-C-restricted TCR beta clonotypes dominated the ex vivo response.

TCRdb used MiXCR to reprocess the reads, holding one entry per CDR3 protein. The table lists nearly 700,000 distinct CDR3 sequences, about 30% of them singletons. The chain carries TRBV5-4 and TRBJ2-7; D remains unclear. This sequence was found in a human donor in good health (CMV status not recorded). Some clones in this sample may be carry-over from other donors' samples. This material consisted of cultured PBMCs, taken from culture after CMV antigen stimulation. The CDR3 loop reads CASSSEEFSYEQYF. CDR3 sequence (DNA): TGTGCCAGCAGCTCAGAAGAGTTTTCCTACGAGCAGTACTTC.